One T cell receptor (beta chain) is described in this entry. The junction departs from the called germline gene at one end, perhaps through a read error. Naive CD4+ cells were CD45RA-selected; the remaining cells were memory. Assay execution took place at the deep level. Produced via immunoSEQ multiplex PCR; TCRdb's table is partial and in-frame only. The sample consists of over 2 million clones, approximately 90% of them appearing once. Germline V gives CDR1 LNHNV, CDR2 YYDKDF (reference sequence). The CDR3 length is 13 residues. These data belong to a study of shared clonotypes between healthy human individuals. Background on the study: Plates per donor: three CD4 naive, three CD4 memory, two CD8 naive, one CD8 memory.

The sequenced material came from naive CD4+ T cells from PBMCs. Indicated subset: CD45RA+ positively selected. The V and J genes are TRBV15 and TRBJ1-4; 9 bases map to TRBD1. This clonotype was obtained from a young man in good health. Some clones in this sample may be carry-over from other donors' samples. The CDR3 spells CATSRDPTGDRDF. CDR3 bases: TGTGCCACCAGCAGAGATCCGACCGGGGACAGGGATTTT.